This T cell receptor (beta chain) is drawn from a study of cytomegalovirus exposure and HLA in healthy donors. This clone is a singleton in its sample. Its antigen is unknown. The CDR3 extends over 17 amino acids. Germline CDR1 reads SGDLS; CDR2 reads YYNGEE. Trimming stripped 2 bases from V and 0 bases from J, with 14 bases between. Study outcomes and limitations: CMV serostatus alone was available as immune exposure information. Association of a missense DCLRE1C variant with TCR beta V- and J-gene trimming was reported in a later analysis.

PCR amplification relied on 60 Vbeta primers (plus 13 Jbeta primers). Libraries were prepared by immunoSEQ multiplex PCR; TCRdb keeps only in-frame clonotypes and omits some of them. The sample comprises approximately 140,000 clones, approximately 78% of which are singletons, and less than 3.5% rests with the top ten. The specimen was PBMCs. The receptor's source is a human donor in good health. This rearrangement joins TRBV9 to TRBJ2-2; D call uncertain. The CDR3 bases are TGTGCCAGCAGCGTCTACTCCCTAACCCCGAACACCGGGGAGCTGTTTTTT. Its translation: CASSVYSLTPNTGELFF. Combining the CDR3 with reference TRBV9 and TRBJ2-2 gives the whole variable domain DSGVTQTPKHLITATGQRVTLRCSPRSGDLSVYWYQQSLDQGLQFLIQYYNGEERAKGNILERFSAQQFPDLHSELNLSSLELGDSALYFCASSVYSLTPNTGELFFGEGSRLTVL.